The next 29 T cell receptor beta chains were all read from a single sample in a study of shared clonotypes between healthy human individuals. Assay used: immunoSEQ multiplex PCR; TCRdb lists only in-frame clones, some missing. The sample shows about 2.4 million clones, 90% to 95% of them seen only once. Sequenced input: naive CD4+ T cells sorted from blood. Subset given: CD45RA+ positively selected. The receptors originated from a man aged 18 to 30 in good health.

As to this clone: Other nucleotide sequences from this sample produce the same CDR3. The chain carries TRBV5-1 and TRBJ2-7; D is uncertain. There are 13 residues in the CDR3. Germline V gives CDR1 SGHRS, CDR2 YFSETQ. V was clipped by 2 bases and J by 2 bases, with 8 bases between them. Written as DNA, the CDR3 is TGCGCCAGCAGCTTTGAAGGTCCCTACGAGCAGTACTTC. It codes for CASSFEGPYEQYF.

V usage is TRBV18 and J usage is TRBJ2-1; 7 nucleotides agree with TRBD1. The CDR3 consists of 16 residues. After removal of 3 bases from V and 3 bases from J, the junction contained 8 bases not matched to a gene. The germline V gene encodes CDR1 KGHSH and CDR2 LQKENI. The CDR3 region is CASSPATGILYNEQFF. The CDR3 region has the DNA TGTGCCAGCTCACCCGCGACAGGGATCCTCTACAATGAGCAGTTCTTC. The variable domain in full, with the rest retrieved from reference TRBV18 and TRBJ2-1, is NAGVMQNPRHLVRRRGQEARLRCSPMKGHSHVYWYRQLPEEGLKFMVYLQKENIIDESGMPKERFSAEFPKEGPSILRIQQVVRGDSAAYFCASSPATGILYNEQFFGPGTRLTVL.

The rearrangement uses TRBV23-1 and TRBJ1-5; D is perhaps TRBD1 (5 bases). TRBV23-1 is identified as an open reading frame with a role that is uncertain. The V end lost 7 bases, the J end lost 5 bases, and 24 bases lay between the germline ends. This CDR3 is 17 amino acids long. CDR3 amino acids: CASIQRDWGGDDQPQHF. The CDR3 DNA sequence: TGCGCCAGCATCCAGAGGGACTGGGGAGGGGACGATCAGCCCCAGCATTTT.

V is TRBV18 and J is TRBJ1-5; the match to TRBD1 covers 10 bases. The CDR3 is 17 residues long. V lost 3 bases, J lost 7 bases, and 12 bases stayed unmatched. Per the germline V gene, CDR1 is KGHSH and CDR2 is LQKENI. The CDR3 DNA follows: TGTGCCAGCTCACCCTCTCCTTCGACAGGGGGCCGCCAGCCCCAGCATTTT. It translates to CASSPSPSTGGRQPQHF.

J is TRBJ1-5 and V is TRBV7-9; 11 bases map to TRBD1. The CDR3 contains 15 residues. Looked up from germline, CDR1 is SEHNR and CDR2 is FQNEAQ (reference sequence). Unmatched junction bases numbered 7, after V lost 4 bases and J lost 8 bases. As DNA, the CDR3 is TGTGCCAGCAGCTCGGGACAGGGGGGTACGGAGCCCCAGCATTTT. Encoded protein: CASSSGQGGTEPQHF.

The chain couples TRBV5-6 to TRBJ2-6, with TRBD1 matching 7 bases. The V and J ends lost 4 bases and 0 bases, in that order; junction bases with no gene match: 7. The CDR3 length is 17 residues. CDR1 SGHDT and CDR2 YYEEEE come from the germline V gene. The CDR3 bases are TGTGCCAGCAGCGCGACAGGGTTGAGCTCTGGGGCCAACGTCCTGACTTTC. Protein product: CASSATGLSSGANVLTF.

This chain uses TRBV5-1 with TRBJ1-4; 7 bases map to TRBD1. The germline CDR1 and CDR2 sequences are SGHRS and YFSETQ. The CDR3 consists of 15 residues. The ends lost 0 bases at V and 8 bases at J; junction bases unmatched: 7. CDR3 region: CASSLVGTVTEKLFF. Written as DNA, the CDR3 is TGCGCCAGCAGCTTGGTAGGGACAGTGACCGAAAAACTGTTTTTT.

This rearrangement joins TRBV29-1 to TRBJ2-6; D is perhaps TRBD1 (5 bases). CDR1 SQVTM and CDR2 ANQGSEA come from the germline V gene. Trimming removed 8 bases at V and 4 bases at J, with 9 bases between. The CDR3 consists of 12 residues. CDR3 region: CSTSGGANVLTF. CDR3 sequence (DNA): TGCAGCACGTCAGGGGGGGCCAACGTCCTGACTTTC.

Comment on this clone: At the DNA level, this CDR3 is encoded by other sequences in the same sample as well. This sequence joins TRBV18 and TRBJ2-5; TRBD2 matches at 11 bases. Germline assignment: CDR1 KGHSH and CDR2 LQKENI. V shed 3 bases and J 1 base; nucleotides not matched to a gene: 1. This CDR3 spans 15 amino acids. The chain's CDR3 is CASSPSGGVQETQYF. Written as DNA, the CDR3 is TGTGCCAGCTCACCTAGCGGGGGGGTCCAAGAGACCCAGTACTTC.

The chain employs TRBV5-4 and TRBJ2-2; 7 bases fit TRBD2. Trimming took 10 bases from V and 0 from J; bases not matched to a gene: 15. This CDR3 spans 17 amino acids. Germline assignment: CDR1 SGHNT and CDR2 YYREEE (reference sequence). CDR3 sequence (DNA): TGTGCCGTCACCCTAAGAAGCGGGACCTCGAACACCGGGGAGCTGTTTTTT. Amino acids: CAVTLRSGTSNTGELFF.

The chain combines TRBV5-6 with TRBJ2-3, with D tentatively TRBD1 (6 bases). Germline V gene lookup returns CDR1 SGHDT and CDR2 YYEEEE. The V end was cut by 4 bases, the J end by 0 bases, with 15 bases between. This CDR3 comprises 16 residues. The CDR3 DNA follows: TGTGCCAGCAGCCAGACAGGTGCTTCTAGCACAGATACGCAGTATTTT. Residues: CASSQTGASSTDTQYF.

The chain is built from TRBV5-4 and TRBJ1-2, with 8 bases matching TRBD1. CDR3 length: 13 amino acids. Losses at the gene ends were 5 bases for V and 5 bases for J; bases not matched to a gene: 5. Germline V gene sequence: CDR1 SGHNT, CDR2 YYREEE (reference sequence). The DNA for the CDR3 is TGTGCCAGCAGTCCCGGGACAGGTTATGGCTACACCTTC. It is translated as CASSPGTGYGYTF.

The J gene is TRBJ2-1, the V gene TRBV4-1; D is perhaps TRBD2 (6 bases). Trimming took 4 bases from V and 2 from J, leaving 12 bases between them. Germline CDR1 reads MGHRA; CDR2 reads YSYEKL. CDR3 length: 15 amino acids. CDR3 in DNA: TGCGCCAGCAGCCTCACGGGAGCACCCTACAATGAGCAGTTCTTC. Translated: CASSLTGAPYNEQFF.

The V call is TRBV6-1, the J call TRBJ2-1; 10 bases align to TRBD2. This CDR3 spans 13 amino acids. With 2 bases clipped from V and 10 bases from J, the junction kept 2 bases outside the gene matches. The germline V gene has CDR1 MNHNS and CDR2 SASEGT. The CDR3 spells CASSEMTSGEQFF. The CDR3 DNA reads as TGTGCCAGCAGTGAAATGACTAGCGGGGAGCAGTTCTTC.

CDR3 in amino acids: CASSLPPGELFF. DNA for the CDR3: TGTGCCAGCAGCTTGCCCCCCGGGGAGCTGTTTTTT. The chain employs TRBV7-9 and TRBJ2-2; D remains ambiguous. The CDR3 extends over 12 amino acids. Germline-derived CDR1 and CDR2 are SEHNR and FQNEAQ (reference sequence). V lost 3 bases and J lost 6, with 5 bases in between. Full variable domain (missing parts from reference TRBV7-9 and TRBJ2-2): DTGVSQNPRHKITKRGQNVTFRCDPISEHNRLYWYRQTLGQGPEFLTYFQNEAQLEKSRLLSDRFSAERPKGSFSTLEIQRTEQGDSAMYLCASSLPPGELFFGEGSRLTVL.

J is TRBJ2-1 and V is TRBV5-5; D is possibly TRBD1 or TRBD2 (5 bases each). Germline assignment: CDR1 SGHKS and CDR2 YYEKEE (reference sequence). V was trimmed by 2 bases and J by 2 bases, leaving 11 bases between them. The CDR3 contains 15 residues. The CDR3 reads CASSLSGTAYNEQFF. The CDR3 nucleotides read TGTGCCAGCAGCTTATCTGGGACCGCCTACAATGAGCAGTTCTTC.

The chain links TRBV7-9 to TRBJ2-5; tentatively, D is TRBD2 (6 bases). Germline values: CDR1 SEHNR, CDR2 FQNEAQ (reference sequence). V was pared by 0 bases and J by 2 bases, with 10 bases between. CDR3 length: 15 amino acids. This chain's CDR3 is CASSLAVGGQETQYF. The CDR3 DNA reads TGTGCCAGCAGCTTAGCGGTCGGGGGACAAGAGACCCAGTACTTC.

CDR3 bases: TGTGCCAGCAGTGAATGGGTAAATGGTCAGCCCCAGCATTTT. Translating gives CASSEWVNGQPQHF. This sequence joins TRBV2 and TRBJ1-5; no definite D call. Trimming pared 2 bases from V and 6 bases from J, leaving 11 bases between. CDR3 length equals 14 residues. Germline-derived CDR1 and CDR2 are SNHLY and FYNNEI.

The chain is built from TRBV7-2 and TRBJ2-5; D assignment may be TRBD1 or TRBD2 (5 bases each). The V end was cut by 4 bases, the J end by 2 bases, with 11 bases between. The CDR3 is 14 amino acids. Per germline, CDR1 SGHTA and CDR2 FQGNSA. For the CDR3, the DNA is TGTGCCAGCAGCTCTTATGGGGGTCAAGAGACCCAGTACTTC. Amino acid sequence: CASSSYGGQETQYF.

This clone came up once. The chain uses TRBV19 and TRBJ2-3; possibly TRBD2 for D (6 bases). Trimming shortened V by 4 bases and J by 12 bases, and 17 bases separated the two germline ends. CDR1 is LNHDA and CDR2 is SQIVND in the germline V gene (reference sequence). CDR3 size: 13 residues. The CDR3 loop is CASSTGDFLLQYF. CDR3 nucleotides: TGTGCCAGTAGTACCGGGGACTTCCTCCTCCAGTATTTT.

This clone was seen a handful of times. The chain has TRBV2 and TRBJ1-1; D is perhaps TRBD1 (6 bases). The V gene's germline CDR1 is SNHLY and CDR2 FYNNEI. Trimming cost V 5 bases and J 5 bases, with 12 bases left between them. This CDR3 comprises 13 residues. The CDR3 nucleotides read TGTGCCAGCAGTCCGACTCAGGGGACTGAAGCTTTCTTT. Amino acid sequence: CASSPTQGTEAFF.

For the CDR3, the DNA is TGTGCCAGCAGTTTTTCCAGGGTTCTTAATCAGCCCCAGCATTTT. Translating gives CASSFSRVLNQPQHF. The V gene is TRBV28, the J gene TRBJ1-5, with D possibly matching TRBD1 (5 bases). Germline CDR1 MDHEN, CDR2 SYDVKM. This CDR3 comprises 15 residues. V shed 3 bases and J shed 4 bases, with 13 bases lying between them.

The rearrangement joins TRBV6-1 to TRBJ2-1, with 12 positions matching TRBD2. The V segment lost 3 bases and the J segment 4 bases; nucleotides outside the gene matches: 4. The CDR3 runs to 16 residues. The germline V gene encodes CDR1 MNHNS and CDR2 SASEGT. CDR3 DNA sequence: TGTGCCAGCAGTGATCCCGGACTAGCGGGATACAATGAGCAGTTCTTC. Translating gives CASSDPGLAGYNEQFF.

The chain employs TRBV10-3 and TRBJ1-4; 9 bases map to TRBD1. The CDR3 contains 14 residues. V shed 6 bases and J 4 bases; nucleotides not matched to a gene: 3. Germline lookup yields CDR1 ENHRY and CDR2 SYGVKD. CDR3 region: CAIRQGQGNEKLFF. The CDR3 bases are TGTGCCATCAGACAGGGACAGGGTAATGAAAAACTGTTTTTT.

The chain carries TRBV18 and TRBJ2-7; 7 bases align to TRBD1. The germline gives CDR1 KGHSH, CDR2 LQKENI. V trimming: 2 bases; J trimming: 5 bases; junction bases outside the gene matches: 6. The CDR3 sequence is 14 residues long. The CDR3 loop reads CASSPGTVTHEQYF. CDR3 DNA sequence: TGTGCCAGCTCACCAGGGACAGTAACCCACGAGCAGTACTTC.

The chain couples TRBV29-1 to TRBJ2-7; TRBD2 aligns across 15 bases. The CDR3 runs to 15 residues. Germline V gene sequence: CDR1 SQVTM, CDR2 ANQGSEA. J was trimmed by 4 bases and V by 5 bases; bases with no gene match: 6. CDR3 nucleotide sequence: TGCAGCGTTTCGACCGGGACTAGCGGGAGGTACGAGCAGTACTTC. This sequence encodes CSVSTGTSGRYEQYF.

The chain recombines TRBV30 with TRBJ2-3; TRBD2 matches at 14 bases. This CDR3 is 17 amino acids long. Germline V lookup: CDR1 GTSNPN, CDR2 SVGIG (reference sequence). The trim removed 3 bases at V and 1 base at J, leaving 6 bases unmatched. In DNA form, the CDR3 reads TGTGCCTGGAGCGCAGGACTAGCGGGAGGTCGCACAGATACGCAGTATTTT. Translation: CAWSAGLAGGRTDTQYF.

This chain connects TRBV19 to TRBJ1-2, with D possibly matching TRBD1 (5 bases). The CDR3 length is 15 residues. Germline V gene data show CDR1 as LNHDA and CDR2 as SQIVND (reference sequence). V lost 6 bases and J lost 4, with 18 bases in between. The CDR3 DNA sequence: TGTGCCAGTAGCCAACCCCGGACAATTTCCTATGGCTACACCTTC. Its protein product is CASSQPRTISYGYTF.

J is TRBJ2-7 and V is TRBV4-3; 7 positions agree with TRBD2. V shed 1 base and J 1 base; nucleotides not matched to a gene: 7. Germline CDR1 LGHNA, CDR2 YSLEER. The CDR3 consists of 16 residues. The CDR3 sequence: CASSQGKRGQSYEQYF. In DNA, the CDR3 is TGCGCCAGCAGCCAAGGTAAGCGGGGCCAATCCTACGAGCAGTACTTC.